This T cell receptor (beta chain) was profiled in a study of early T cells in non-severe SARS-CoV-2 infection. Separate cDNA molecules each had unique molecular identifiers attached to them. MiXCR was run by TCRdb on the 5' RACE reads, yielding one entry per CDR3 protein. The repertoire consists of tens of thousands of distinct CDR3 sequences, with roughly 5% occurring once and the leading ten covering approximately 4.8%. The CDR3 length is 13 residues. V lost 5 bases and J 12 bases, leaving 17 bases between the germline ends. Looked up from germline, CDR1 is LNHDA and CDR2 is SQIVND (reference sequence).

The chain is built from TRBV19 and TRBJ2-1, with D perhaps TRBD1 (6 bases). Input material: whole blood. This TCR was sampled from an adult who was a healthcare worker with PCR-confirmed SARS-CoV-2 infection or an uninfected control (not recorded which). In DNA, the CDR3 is TGTGCCAGTAGTTCCCAGGGGCAGGGGCCGCAGTTCTTC. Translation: CASSSQGQGPQFF.